The present entry profiles one TCR beta chain with its context. What this receptor recognizes is not known. The germline gene is not matched at one end of the junction; a read error may be the cause. Stable Graves' hyperthyroidism was defined as the absence of progression to ophthalmopathy over 18 months of follow-up. The hyperthyroidism patients were between 18 and 65 years old and newly diagnosed, with a disease duration of less than 2 months. The study excluded patients with uncontrolled infections, other autoimmune diseases, pregnancy or lactation. Diagnoses relied on clinical symptoms, serum thyroxine and TRAb, thyroid ultrasound and orbital computed tomography. PBMCs were isolated from more than 8 ml of fresh peripheral blood by Ficoll-Paque density gradient centrifugation. Total RNA was extracted with Trizol reagent, and quality was checked on an Agilent 2100 Bioanalyzer. The CDR1 and CDR2 encoded by the germline V gene are SGHAT and FQNNGV. The CDR3, from cysteine to phenylalanine, totals 15 residues. Of the read, only the CDR3 DNA is kept; its 45 bases are in frame from base 1.

This sample is part of a study of T cells in Graves' hyperthyroidism and ophthalmopathy (dated by TCRdb to the late 2010s). With respect to the entire study: Peripheral blood was collected at initial diagnosis, before any treatment. A discovery cohort of about a hundred patients, 43 with Graves' ophthalmopathy and approximately 60 with stable Graves' hyperthyroidism, was used to find distinguishing TCR V-J signatures. An independent validation cohort of around 19 hyperthyroidism patients and about 15 patients who later progressed to ophthalmopathy tested prospective prediction of ophthalmopathy. For training and testing, the 100 or so patients in the discovery cohort were randomly divided in a 7:3 ratio. The study also compared thyroid tissue and blood T-cell repertoires from 6 or 7 Graves' hyperthyroidism patients. Once sampling was done, hyperthyroidism patients were given methimazole at a starting dose of 30 mg daily, whereas ophthalmopathy patients were given high-dose intravenous methylprednisolone. According to the paper, TCR Vbeta CDR3 sequencing was carried out on 135 peripheral blood samples, which came from 40 to 45 ophthalmopathy, 70 to 80 hyperthyroidism and roughly 17 progressor patients.

The TCR beta CDR3 regions were amplified from RNA transcripts. For the first round of RT-PCR on the TCR CDR3, the HTBI primer set was used together with the Qiagen OneStep RT-PCR kit. A second multiplex PCR round built the libraries, followed by size selection and purification. Libraries were sequenced paired-end with 100 bp reads on an Illumina HiSeq2000. Per the original workflow: SOAPnuke was used to process the raw data, with reads discarded if the reads contained adapters or uncalled bases, had a mean Phred below 15, or lacked an exact constant-primer or identifier match. COPE v1.2.5 was used to merge high-quality paired reads, and clonotypes were defined as unique nucleotide sequences. MiTCR v1.1 was used to align clonotypes to the IMGT TRBV, TRBD and TRBJ reference segments. The analysis was restricted to V-J combinations with a frequency above 0.0001, which together covered 99.2% of the repertoires. The TCS score was defined as the ratio of F50 (clonal expansion) to E x V (chaos), calculated using BLOSUM62-based TCRdist between CDR3 peptides within each V-J. Welch's t-statistics and random forest reduced 500 to 650 V-J features to 10 to 15, which were used in a naive Bayes classifier (R e1071). The Morisita-Horn index was used to measure how similar the thyroid and blood repertoires were. The raw public data were reprocessed by TCRdb itself: fastp quality trimming at Q25, MiXCR clonotype calling, in-frame beta chains only. Each entry is one CDR3 protein sequence, shown with its most common DNA and genes. For this entry, the V and J calls and clone size follow TCRdb and not the study's own pipeline. The sample records around 760,000 distinct CDR3 sequences, approximately 36% of which are singletons. The ten largest clones add up to around 31% of the sample.

Paper-wide results and their limitations: During validation, the model predicted progression to ophthalmopathy a median of approximately six months ahead of onset, with around 70% sensitivity and less than 85% specificity. A 13 V-J signature model separated ophthalmopathy from stable hyperthyroidism, with approximately 86% sensitivity and 81.08% specificity in cross-validation and 80%/75% in testing. Sample size was not statistically predetermined, and blinding of investigators to group allocation was not performed. Most expanded thyroid clonotypes (frequency above 0.001) were also detected in blood, suggesting blood repertoires may reflect thyroid immune responses.

The chain employs TRBV11-2 and TRBJ1-1; possibly the D gene is TRBD1, per 6 matching bases. This TCR was recovered from a woman between 40 and 55 years old with Graves' hyperthyroidism. The specimen was blood. The sequenced DNA: TGTGCCAGCAGCTCGGGACACACCATGAACACTGAAGCTTCCTTT. Translated, this is CASSSGHTMNTEASF.